A single TCR beta chain is shown here with its context. Its antigen remains undetermined. Base quality data are lacking; no much larger clone is found one base away. The library was obtained by the immunoSEQ multiplex PCR assay. As for how the authors treated the data: A statistical classification framework was developed to diagnose cytomegalovirus status using the catalog of TCR beta chain sequences. As stored in TCRdb, this immuneACCESS dataset retains in-frame rearrangements with V and J assigned. A fraction of the clones does not appear; measured against another copy, unresolved V genes explain less than half of the discrepancy, and the remainder lacks a known reason. V, J and clone size were drawn from that table, and D and trimming were deduced from the DNA. The sample table contains roughly 270,000 clones; only one count was recorded for 70% to 90% of them. About 0.9% of the sample belongs to the ten largest clones.

Donors formed part of the validation cohort, which comprised fewer than 150 subjects and was distinct from the first cohort of several hundred subjects. This sample stems from a study of cytomegalovirus exposure and HLA in healthy donors (dated by TCRdb to 2016 to 2017). Some background on the complete study: A later analysis indicated that the 130 or so validation repertoires were generated on the platform also employed for the 670 or so repertoires of the first cohort. High-throughput TCR immunosequencing, statistical association of individual TCRs with disease status, and machine learning were combined to predict cytomegalovirus infection status. Besides the first cohort of under 700 subjects, a separate validation cohort made up of over a hundred different subjects was used. The aim of the study was to test whether cataloging public T cell receptors could identify signatures of past pathogen exposure.

What the authors observed across the whole study: Of the cluster scores, 85% to 95% were above 0 in a later analysis, which found that TCRs clustered in the first cohort also tended to co-occur in the roughly 130 validation repertoires. In vitro tests confirmed that a few of the cytomegalovirus-associated TCR beta chains recognize cytomegalovirus antigens. While some public TCRs were present in many individuals, most TCR sequences turned up only very rarely across donors. A later analysis lacked HLA typing for the validation cohort, so it scored co-occurrence in that cohort across all 120 or so repertoires. The study gave a list of some 150 TCR beta chains associated with cytomegalovirus. The classifier was reported to diagnose cytomegalovirus status with high specificity and sensitivity in both the original cohort and the validation cohort. The authors suggested that the approach could potentially be extended to other disease states and immunological phenotypes.

What was sequenced was PBMCs. The TCR sequence derives from a woman aged 18-35 years in good health and CMV-seronegative.

Read as DNA, the sequence is TGTGCCAGCAGCTTAGCGCCCGGTAGGGGACAAGACCACTTCTTC. This sequence encodes CASSLAPGRGQDHFF. The rearrangement combines TRBV7-9 with TRBJ2-1, and possibly TRBD1, on 6 matching bases. Per the germline V gene (reference sequence), SEHNR is the CDR1 and FQNEAQ is the CDR2. V is pared back by 0 bases and J by 16 bases, with 22 bases lying between the germline termini. Inclusive of the bounding cysteine and phenylalanine, the CDR3 is 15 residues long. The CDR3 DNA has 45 bases and is translated from base 1.